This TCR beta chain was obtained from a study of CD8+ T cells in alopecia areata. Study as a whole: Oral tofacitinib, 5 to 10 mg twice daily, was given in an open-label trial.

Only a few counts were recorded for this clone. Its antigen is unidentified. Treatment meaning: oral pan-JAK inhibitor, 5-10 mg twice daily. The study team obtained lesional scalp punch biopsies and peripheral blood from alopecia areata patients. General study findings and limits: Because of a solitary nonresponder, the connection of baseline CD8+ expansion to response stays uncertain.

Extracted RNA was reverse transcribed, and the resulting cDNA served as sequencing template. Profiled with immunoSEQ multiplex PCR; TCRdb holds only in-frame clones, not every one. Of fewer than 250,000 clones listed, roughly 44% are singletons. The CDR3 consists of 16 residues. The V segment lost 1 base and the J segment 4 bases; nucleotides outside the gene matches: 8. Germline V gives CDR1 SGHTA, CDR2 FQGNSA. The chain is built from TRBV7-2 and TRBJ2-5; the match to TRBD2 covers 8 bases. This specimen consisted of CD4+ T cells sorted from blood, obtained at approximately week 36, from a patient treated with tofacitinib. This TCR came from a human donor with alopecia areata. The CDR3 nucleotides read TGTGCCAGCAGCTTAGGAGGCGGGAGGAGGTCAGAGACCCAGTACTTC. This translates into CASSLGGGRRSETQYF.